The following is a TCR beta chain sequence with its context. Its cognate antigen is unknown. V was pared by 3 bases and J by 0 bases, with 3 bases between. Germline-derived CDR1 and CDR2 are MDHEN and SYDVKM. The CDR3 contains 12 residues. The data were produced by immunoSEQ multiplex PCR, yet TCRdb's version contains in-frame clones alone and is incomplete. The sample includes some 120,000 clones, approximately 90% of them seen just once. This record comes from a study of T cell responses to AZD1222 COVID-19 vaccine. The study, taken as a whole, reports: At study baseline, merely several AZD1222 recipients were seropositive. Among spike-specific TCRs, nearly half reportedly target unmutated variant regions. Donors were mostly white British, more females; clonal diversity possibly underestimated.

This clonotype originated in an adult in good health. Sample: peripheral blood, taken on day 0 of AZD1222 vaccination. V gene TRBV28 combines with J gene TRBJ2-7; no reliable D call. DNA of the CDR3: TGTGCCAGCAGTTTCAGCTCCTACGAGCAGTACTTC. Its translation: CASSFSSYEQYF.